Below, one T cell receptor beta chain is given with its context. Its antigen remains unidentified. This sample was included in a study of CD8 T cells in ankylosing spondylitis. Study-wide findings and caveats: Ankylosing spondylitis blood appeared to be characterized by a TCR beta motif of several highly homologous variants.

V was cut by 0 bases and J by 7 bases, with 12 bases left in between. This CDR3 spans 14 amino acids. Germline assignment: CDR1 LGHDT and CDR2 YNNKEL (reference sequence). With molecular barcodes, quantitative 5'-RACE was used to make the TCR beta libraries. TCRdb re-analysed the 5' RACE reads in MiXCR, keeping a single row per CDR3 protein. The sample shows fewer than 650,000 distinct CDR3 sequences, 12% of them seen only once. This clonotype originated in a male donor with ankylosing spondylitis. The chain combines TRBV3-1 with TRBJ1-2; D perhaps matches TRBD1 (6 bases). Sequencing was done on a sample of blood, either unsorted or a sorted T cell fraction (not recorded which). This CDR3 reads CASSQDRGIGGYTF. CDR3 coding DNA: TGTGCCAGCAGCCAAGACAGGGGAATTGGTGGCTACACCTTC.